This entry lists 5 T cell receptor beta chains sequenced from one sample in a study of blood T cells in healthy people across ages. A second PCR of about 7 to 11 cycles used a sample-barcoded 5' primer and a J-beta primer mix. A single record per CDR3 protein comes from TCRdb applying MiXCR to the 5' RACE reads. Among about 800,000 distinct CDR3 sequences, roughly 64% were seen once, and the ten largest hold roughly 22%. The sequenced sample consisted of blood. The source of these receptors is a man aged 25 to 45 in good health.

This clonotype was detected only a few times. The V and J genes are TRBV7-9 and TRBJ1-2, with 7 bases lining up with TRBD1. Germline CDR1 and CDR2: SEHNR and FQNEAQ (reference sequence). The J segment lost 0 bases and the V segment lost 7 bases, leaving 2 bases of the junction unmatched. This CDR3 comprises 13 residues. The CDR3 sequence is CASTGQTNYGYTF. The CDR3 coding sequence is TGTGCCAGCACGGGACAGACTAACTATGGCTACACCTTC.

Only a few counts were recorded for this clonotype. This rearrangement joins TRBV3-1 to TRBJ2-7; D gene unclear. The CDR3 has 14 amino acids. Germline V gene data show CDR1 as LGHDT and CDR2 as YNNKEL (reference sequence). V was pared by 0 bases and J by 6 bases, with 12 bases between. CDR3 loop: CASSQDSSYGEQYF. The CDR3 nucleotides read TGTGCCAGCAGCCAAGATTCCAGTTACGGCGAGCAGTACTTC.

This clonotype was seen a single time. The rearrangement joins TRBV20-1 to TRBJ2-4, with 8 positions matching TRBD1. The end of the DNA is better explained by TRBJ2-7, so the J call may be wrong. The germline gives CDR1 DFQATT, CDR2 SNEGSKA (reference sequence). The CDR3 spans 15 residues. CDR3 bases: TGCAGTGCTAGACCCCTTCCGGGACAGGTGAGCGAGCAGTACTTC. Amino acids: CSARPLPGQVSEQYF.

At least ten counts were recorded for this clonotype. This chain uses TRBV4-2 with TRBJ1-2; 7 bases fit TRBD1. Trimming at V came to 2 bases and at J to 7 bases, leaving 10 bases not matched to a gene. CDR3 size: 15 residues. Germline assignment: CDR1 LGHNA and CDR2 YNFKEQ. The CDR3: CASSQSPEGTAGYTF. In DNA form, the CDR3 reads TGTGCCAGCAGCCAAAGCCCCGAAGGGACAGCTGGCTACACCTTC.

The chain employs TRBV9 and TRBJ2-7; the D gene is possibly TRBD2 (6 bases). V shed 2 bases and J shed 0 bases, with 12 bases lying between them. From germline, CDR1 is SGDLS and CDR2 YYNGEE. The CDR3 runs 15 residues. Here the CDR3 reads CASSVGRGRSYEQYF. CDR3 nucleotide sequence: TGTGCCAGCAGCGTCGGGCGGGGACGCTCCTACGAGCAGTACTTC.